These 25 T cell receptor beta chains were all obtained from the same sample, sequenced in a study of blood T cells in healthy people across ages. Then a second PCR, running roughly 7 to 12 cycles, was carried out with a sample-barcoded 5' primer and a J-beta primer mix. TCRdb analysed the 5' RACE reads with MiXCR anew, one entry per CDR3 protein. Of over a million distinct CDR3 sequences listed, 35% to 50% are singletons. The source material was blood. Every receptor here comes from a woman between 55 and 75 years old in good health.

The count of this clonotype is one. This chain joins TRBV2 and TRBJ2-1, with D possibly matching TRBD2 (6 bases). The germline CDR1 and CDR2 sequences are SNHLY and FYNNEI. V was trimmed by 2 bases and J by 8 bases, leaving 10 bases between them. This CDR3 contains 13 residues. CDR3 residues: CASSEFQRDEQFF. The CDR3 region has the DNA TGTGCCAGCAGTGAATTCCAGCGGGATGAGCAGTTCTTC.

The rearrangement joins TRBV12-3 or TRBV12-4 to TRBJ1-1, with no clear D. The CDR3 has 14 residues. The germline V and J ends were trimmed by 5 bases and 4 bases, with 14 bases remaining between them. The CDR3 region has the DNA TGTGCCAGCAGTGGACGAAGAGAAGGCACTGAAGCTTTCTTT. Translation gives CASSGRREGTEAFF.

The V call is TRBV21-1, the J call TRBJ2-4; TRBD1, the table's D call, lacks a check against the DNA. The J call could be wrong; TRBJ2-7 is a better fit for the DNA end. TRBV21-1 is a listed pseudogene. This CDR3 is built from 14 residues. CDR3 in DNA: TGTGCCAGCCGCTCCCGGGACAGGGGGTACGAGCAGTACTTC. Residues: CASRSRDRGYEQYF.

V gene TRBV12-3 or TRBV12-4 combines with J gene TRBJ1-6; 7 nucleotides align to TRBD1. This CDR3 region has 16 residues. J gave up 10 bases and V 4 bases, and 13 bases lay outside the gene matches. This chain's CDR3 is CASSSLNRGRGSPLHF. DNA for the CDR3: TGTGCCAGCAGTTCCCTTAACAGGGGTCGGGGGTCACCCCTCCACTTT.

In nucleotides, the CDR3 is TGTGCCAGCAGCCAAGGGCAGTACTATGGCTACACCTTC. Residues: CASSQGQYYGYTF. This chain connects TRBV14 to TRBJ1-2; D unresolved. The CDR3 runs 13 residues. Germline V gene data show CDR1 as SGHDN and CDR2 as FVKESK. V lost 1 base and J 3 bases, leaving 6 bases between the germline ends. The complete variable domain, with remaining parts taken from reference TRBV14 and TRBJ1-2, reads EAGVTQFPSHSVIEKGQTVTLRCDPISGHDNLYWYRRVMGKEIKFLLHFVKESKQDESGMPNNRFLAERTGGTYSTLKVQPAELEDSGVYFCASSQGQYYGYTFGSGTRLTVV.

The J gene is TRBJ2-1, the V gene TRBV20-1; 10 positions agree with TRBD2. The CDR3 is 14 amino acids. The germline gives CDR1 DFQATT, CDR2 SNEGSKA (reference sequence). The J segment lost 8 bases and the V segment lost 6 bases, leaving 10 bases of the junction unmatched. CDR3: CSAGAGGPRYEQFF. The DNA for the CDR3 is TGCAGTGCCGGAGCGGGAGGGCCGCGGTATGAGCAGTTCTTC.

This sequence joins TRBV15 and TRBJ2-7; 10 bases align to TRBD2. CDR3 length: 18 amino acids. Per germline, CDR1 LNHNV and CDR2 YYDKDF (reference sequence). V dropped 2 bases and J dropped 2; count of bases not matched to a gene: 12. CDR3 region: CATSRSQLAGEGAYEQYF. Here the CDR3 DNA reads TGTGCCACCAGCAGAAGCCAGCTAGCGGGAGAGGGAGCCTACGAGCAGTACTTC.

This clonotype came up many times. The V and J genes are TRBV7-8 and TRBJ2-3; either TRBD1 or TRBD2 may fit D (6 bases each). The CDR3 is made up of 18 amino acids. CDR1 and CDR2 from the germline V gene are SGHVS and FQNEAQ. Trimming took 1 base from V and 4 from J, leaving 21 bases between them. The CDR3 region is CASSLGIGGRGVADTQYF. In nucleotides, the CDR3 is TGTGCCAGCAGCTTAGGAATAGGGGGGAGAGGTGTAGCAGATACGCAGTATTTT.

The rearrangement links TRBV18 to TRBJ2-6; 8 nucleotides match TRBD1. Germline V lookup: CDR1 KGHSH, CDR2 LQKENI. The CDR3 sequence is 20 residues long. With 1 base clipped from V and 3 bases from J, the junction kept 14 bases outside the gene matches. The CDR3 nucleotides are TGTGCCAGCTCACCACGGGCCCCGGGACAGGCGCAGTATGGGGCCAACGTCCTGACTTTC. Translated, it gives CASSPRAPGQAQYGANVLTF.

CDR3 coding DNA: TGTGCCAGCAAAAACACTGAAGCTTTCTTT. Translated: CASKNTEAFF. The J gene is TRBJ1-1, the V gene TRBV12-3 or TRBV12-4; the D is unclear. V lost 7 bases to trimming and J lost 2 bases, with 2 bases between them. CDR3 length: 10 residues.

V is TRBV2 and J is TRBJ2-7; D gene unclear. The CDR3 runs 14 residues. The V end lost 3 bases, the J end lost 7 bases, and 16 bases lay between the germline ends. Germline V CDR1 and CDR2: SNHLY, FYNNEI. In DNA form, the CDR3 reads TGTGCCAGCAGTGAGCGTCCGGGTATAAATGAGCAGTACTTC. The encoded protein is CASSERPGINEQYF.

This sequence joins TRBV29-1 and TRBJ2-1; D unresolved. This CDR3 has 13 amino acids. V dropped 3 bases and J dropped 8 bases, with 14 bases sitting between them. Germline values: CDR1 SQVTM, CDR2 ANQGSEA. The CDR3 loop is CSVDNNQLYEQFF. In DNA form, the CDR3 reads TGCAGCGTTGATAATAACCAGCTATATGAGCAGTTCTTC.

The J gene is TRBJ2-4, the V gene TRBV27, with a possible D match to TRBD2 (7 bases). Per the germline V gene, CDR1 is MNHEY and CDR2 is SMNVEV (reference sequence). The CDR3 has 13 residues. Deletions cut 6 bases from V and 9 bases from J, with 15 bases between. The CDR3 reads CASSLGGGGIQYF. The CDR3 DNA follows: TGTGCCAGCAGCCTCGGGGGAGGGGGCATTCAGTACTTC.

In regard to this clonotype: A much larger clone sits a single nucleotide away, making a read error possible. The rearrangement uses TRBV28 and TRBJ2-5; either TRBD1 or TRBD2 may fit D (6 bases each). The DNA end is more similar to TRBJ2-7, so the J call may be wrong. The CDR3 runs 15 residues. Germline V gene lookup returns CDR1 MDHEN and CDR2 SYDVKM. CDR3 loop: CASSPVGPGAYEQYF. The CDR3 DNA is TGTGCCAGCAGCCCCGTAGGTCCGGGGGCTTACGAGCAGTACTTC.

The CDR3 here is CASSENNRPQGNEQFF. CDR3 bases: TGTGCCAGCAGCGAAAACAATCGGCCACAGGGGAATGAGCAGTTCTTC. V and J are TRBV25-1 and TRBJ2-1; 7 bases match TRBD1. The germline CDR1 and CDR2 sequences are MGHDK and SYGVNS. The junction had 15 bases not matched to a gene; V was cut back by 6 bases and J by 7 bases. The CDR3 covers 16 residues.

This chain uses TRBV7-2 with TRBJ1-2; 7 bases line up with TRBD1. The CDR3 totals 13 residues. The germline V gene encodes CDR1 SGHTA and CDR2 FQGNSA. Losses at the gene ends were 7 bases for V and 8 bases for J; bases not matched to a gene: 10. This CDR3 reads CASTKQQGTGYTF. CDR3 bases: TGTGCCAGCACCAAACAACAGGGGACAGGCTACACCTTC.

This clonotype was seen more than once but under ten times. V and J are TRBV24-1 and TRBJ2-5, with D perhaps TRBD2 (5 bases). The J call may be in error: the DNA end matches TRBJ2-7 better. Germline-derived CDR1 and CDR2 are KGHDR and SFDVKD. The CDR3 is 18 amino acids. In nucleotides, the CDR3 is TGTGCCACCAGTGATTCTGCCGCCGCGGTTTCGAGGGTAATCGAGCAGTACTTC. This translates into CATSDSAAAVSRVIEQYF.

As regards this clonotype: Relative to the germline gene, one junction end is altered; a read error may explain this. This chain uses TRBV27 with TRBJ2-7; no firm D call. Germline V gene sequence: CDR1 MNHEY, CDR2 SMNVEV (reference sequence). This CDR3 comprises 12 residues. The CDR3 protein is CAGSFRGGEQYF. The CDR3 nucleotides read TGTGCCGGCAGTTTTCGCGGCGGCGAGCAGTACTTC.

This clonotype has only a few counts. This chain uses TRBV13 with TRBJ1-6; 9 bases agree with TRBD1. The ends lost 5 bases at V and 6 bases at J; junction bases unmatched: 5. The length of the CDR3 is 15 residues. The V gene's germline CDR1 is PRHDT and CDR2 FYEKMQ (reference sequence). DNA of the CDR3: TGTGCCAGCAGCGAGGACAGGGGACCTAATTCACCCCTCCACTTT. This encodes CASSEDRGPNSPLHF.

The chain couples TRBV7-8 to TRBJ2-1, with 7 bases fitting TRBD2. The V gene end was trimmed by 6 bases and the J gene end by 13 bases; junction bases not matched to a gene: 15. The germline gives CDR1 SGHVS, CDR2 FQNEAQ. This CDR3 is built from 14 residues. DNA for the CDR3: TGTGCCAGCAGTCCCGTAAGGGAGGGCGAGACCCAGTTCTTC. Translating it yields CASSPVREGETQFF.

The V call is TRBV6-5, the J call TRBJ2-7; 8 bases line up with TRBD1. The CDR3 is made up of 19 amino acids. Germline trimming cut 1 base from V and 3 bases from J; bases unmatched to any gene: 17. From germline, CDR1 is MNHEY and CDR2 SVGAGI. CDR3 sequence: CASSYYSPGTGDRLYEQYF. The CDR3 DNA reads TGTGCCAGCAGTTACTATAGCCCCGGGACAGGTGACCGACTCTACGAGCAGTACTTC.

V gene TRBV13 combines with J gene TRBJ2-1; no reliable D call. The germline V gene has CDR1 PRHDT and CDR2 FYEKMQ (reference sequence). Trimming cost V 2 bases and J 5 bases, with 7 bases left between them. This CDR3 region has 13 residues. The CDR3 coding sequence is TGTGCCAGCAGCTTATCCGGGCACAATGAGCAGTTCTTC. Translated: CASSLSGHNEQFF.

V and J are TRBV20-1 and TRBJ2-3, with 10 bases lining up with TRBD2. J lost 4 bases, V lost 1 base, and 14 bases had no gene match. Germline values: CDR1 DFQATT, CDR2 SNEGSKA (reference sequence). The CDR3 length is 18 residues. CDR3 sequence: CSARGGGDLAGVADTQYF. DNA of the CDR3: TGCAGTGCTAGAGGAGGGGGAGATCTAGCGGGAGTGGCAGATACGCAGTATTTT.

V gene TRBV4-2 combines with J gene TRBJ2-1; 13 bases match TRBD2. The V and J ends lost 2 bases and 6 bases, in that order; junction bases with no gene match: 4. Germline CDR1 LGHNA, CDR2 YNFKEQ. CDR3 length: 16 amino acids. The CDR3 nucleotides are TGTGCCAGCAGCCAATCGACTAGCGGGAGGTTCAATGAGCAGTTCTTC. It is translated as CASSQSTSGRFNEQFF.

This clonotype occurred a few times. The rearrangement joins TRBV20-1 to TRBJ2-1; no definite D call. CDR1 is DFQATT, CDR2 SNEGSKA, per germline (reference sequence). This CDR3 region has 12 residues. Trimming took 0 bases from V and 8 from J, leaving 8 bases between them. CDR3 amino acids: CSARDLMDEQFF. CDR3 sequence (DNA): TGCAGTGCTAGAGATTTGATGGATGAGCAGTTCTTC.